Presented here are 23 T cell receptor beta chains from one specimen sequenced in a study of T cells in Graves' hyperthyroidism and ophthalmopathy. Amplified regions were TCR beta CDR3 sequences from RNA transcripts. Carried out on the TCR CDR3, a first-round RT-PCR used the HTBI primer set. Each CDR3 protein is one row after TCRdb ran MiXCR on the multiplex PCR reads. In the table there are approximately 690,000 distinct CDR3 sequences, about 14% of which are singletons. Material for sequencing was blood. Source of these receptors: a woman aged 45-65 years with Graves' ophthalmopathy.

The chain is built from TRBV9 and TRBJ2-7; the D gene is possibly TRBD2 (5 bases). The CDR3 contains 15 residues. The germline V gene encodes CDR1 SGDLS and CDR2 YYNGEE. V gave up 3 bases and J gave up 6 bases, with 19 bases separating them. The DNA of the CDR3 is TGTGCCAGCAGCGCTACCGCTAGCCCGGCGGCCGAGCAGTACTTC. It translates to CASSATASPAAEQYF. Based on the CDR3 plus reference TRBV9 and TRBJ2-7, the full variable domain is DSGVTQTPKHLITATGQRVTLRCSPRSGDLSVYWYQQSLDQGLQFLIQYYNGEERAKGNILERFSAQQFPDLHSELNLSSLELGDSALYFCASSATASPAAEQYFGPGTRLTVT.

Worth noting for this clonotype: One end of the junction does not line up with germline, which may come from a read error. The rearrangement joins TRBV27 to TRBJ2-2; the D gene could be TRBD1 or TRBD2 (6 bases each). In germline, CDR1 is MNHEY, CDR2 SMNVEV (reference sequence). The length of the CDR3 is 17 residues. This CDR3 reads CASSFPRGLSNTGELLF. CDR3 in DNA: TGTGCCAGCAGTTTCCCCCGGGGGCTATCGAACACCGGGGAGCTGCTTTTT.

The chain joins TRBV6-9 to TRBJ2-1, with D unclear. The germline gives CDR1 MNHGY, CDR2 SVAAGI. V lost 2 bases to trimming and J lost 10 bases, with 6 bases between them. The CDR3 is 11 residues long. CDR3 DNA sequence: TGTGCCAGCAGTTATAAAAGCGAGCAGTTCTTC. Protein product: CASSYKSEQFF.

This CDR3 is CSAPLGLAGGPGETQYF. The CDR3, as DNA: TGCAGTGCTCCGTTGGGACTAGCGGGAGGGCCGGGGGAGACCCAGTACTTC. This chain joins TRBV20-1 and TRBJ2-5; 16 bases line up with TRBD2. The junction had 11 bases not matched to a gene; V was cut back by 5 bases and J by 5 bases. The CDR3 covers 17 residues. Germline assignment: CDR1 DFQATT and CDR2 SNEGSKA (reference sequence).

The rearrangement uses TRBV27 and TRBJ2-7; D is possibly TRBD2 (7 bases). The germline V gene encodes CDR1 MNHEY and CDR2 SMNVEV (reference sequence). The CDR3 has 15 amino acids. The V and J ends lost 5 bases and 0 bases respectively, with 14 bases between them. CDR3: CASSKRGGYSYEQYF. CDR3 DNA sequence: TGTGCCAGCAGTAAAAGGGGGGGTTACTCCTACGAGCAGTACTTC.

This clonotype has a count of ten or more. The chain has TRBV2 and TRBJ1-2; possible D gene TRBD1, 5 bases. V was trimmed by 5 bases and J by 2 bases, leaving 15 bases between them. The CDR3 totals 15 residues. Germline CDR1 is SNHLY and CDR2 is FYNNEI. The CDR3 loop is CASSSGGGENYGYTF. For the CDR3, the DNA is TGTGCCAGCAGTTCCGGGGGGGGAGAGAACTATGGCTACACCTTC.

The DNA for the CDR3 is TGTGCCAGCAGTTCGCCACAGGGAACTGAAGCTTTCTTT. Translation gives CASSSPQGTEAFF. The chain carries TRBV28 and TRBJ1-1; weak D call: TRBD1 (6 bases). CDR3 length: 13 residues. Trimming left V 4 bases short and J 5 bases short, with 11 bases between. Looked up from germline, CDR1 is MDHEN and CDR2 is SYDVKM.

Concerning this clonotype itself: One base away lies a much larger clone, so this may be a sequencing read error. The V and J genes are TRBV6-1 and TRBJ2-3; no reliable D call. This CDR3 spans 13 amino acids. CDR1 MNHNS and CDR2 SASEGT come from the germline V gene. The CDR3 here is CASSEFRGDMQYF. CDR3 coding DNA: TGTGCCAGCAGTGAATTTCGTGGAGATATGCAGTATTTT.

This clonotype has a count of ten or more. This chain uses TRBV7-9 with TRBJ1-1; tentatively, D is TRBD1 (5 bases). V dropped 4 bases and J dropped 5 bases, with 14 bases sitting between them. Germline CDR1 SEHNR, CDR2 FQNEAQ (reference sequence). The CDR3 consists of 14 residues. The CDR3 nucleotides are TGTGCCAGCAGCTCGGGACTTGGAGCAACTGAAGCTTTCTTT. Residues: CASSSGLGATEAFF.

This clonotype turned up a few times. J is TRBJ2-6 and V is TRBV28; unclear D gene. V gave up 11 bases and J gave up 1 base, with 6 bases separating them. The CDR3 is 12 residues long. The germline CDR1 and CDR2 sequences are MDHEN and SYDVKM. The CDR3 sequence: CAVWSGANVLTF. CDR3 DNA sequence: TGTGCCGTTTGGTCTGGGGCCAACGTCCTGACTTTC.

The chain links TRBV7-3 to TRBJ2-3; D gene ambiguous. V gave up 4 bases and J gave up 3 bases, with 11 bases separating them. This CDR3 is 14 amino acids long. Germline assignment: CDR1 SGHTA and CDR2 FQGTGA. The DNA for the CDR3 is TGTGCCAGCAGCTCCGGTGGTGGGACAGATACGCAGTATTTT. Translated: CASSSGGGTDTQYF.

This clonotype was counted ten times or more. This sequence joins TRBV5-1 and TRBJ1-5, with D hard to call. The germline CDR1 and CDR2 sequences are SGHRS and YFSETQ. V dropped 0 bases and J dropped 6 bases, with 13 bases sitting between them. The CDR3 totals 15 residues. The CDR3 bases are TGCGCCAGCAGCTTGGGTTCTGGCATGGGTCAGCCCCAGCATTTT. Amino acids: CASSLGSGMGQPQHF.

This clonotype was counted at least ten times. The V gene is TRBV30, the J gene TRBJ1-5; D is unresolved. This CDR3 is 15 amino acids long. The germline CDR1 and CDR2 sequences are GTSNPN and SVGIG (reference sequence). Trimming shortened V by 0 bases and J by 11 bases, and 20 bases separated the two germline ends. In nucleotides, the CDR3 is TGTGCCTGGAGTGTACCCTGGACCCCATTCCGAGCCCAGCATTTT. Its translation is CAWSVPWTPFRAQHF.

In this sample, this clonotype turned up many times. The chain employs TRBV12-3 or TRBV12-4 and TRBJ1-1; 7 bases agree with TRBD1. J gave up 3 bases and V 6 bases, and 4 bases lay outside the gene matches. The length of the CDR3 is 13 residues. CDR3 amino acids: CASSYRGDTEAFF. The CDR3 DNA reads as TGTGCCAGCAGCTACAGGGGCGACACTGAAGCTTTCTTT.

This clonotype was observed many times. The V gene is TRBV6-2 or TRBV6-3, the J gene TRBJ2-2; TRBD2 matches 8 bases. Germline V gene lookup returns CDR1 MNHEY and CDR2 SVGEGT. This CDR3 is 16 amino acids long. J was trimmed by 6 bases and V by 2 bases; bases with no gene match: 8. The CDR3 region has the DNA TGTGCCAGCAGTTACGGTAGCGGGATGGGTTCCGGGGAGCTGTTTTTT. As protein: CASSYGSGMGSGELFF.

CDR3 region: CSVGGQGADTQYF. CDR3 DNA: TGCAGCGTTGGGGGCCAGGGGGCAGATACGCAGTATTTT. This chain joins TRBV29-1 and TRBJ2-3; 7 bases fit TRBD1. The germline V gene encodes CDR1 SQVTM and CDR2 ANQGSEA. This CDR3 spans 13 amino acids. V lost 4 bases, J lost 4 bases, and 5 bases stayed unmatched.

This clonotype has ten or more counts. The chain joins TRBV6-2 or TRBV6-3 to TRBJ2-1, with a tentative D call TRBD2 (6 bases). V lost 6 bases, J lost 1 base, and 16 bases lay in between. Per the germline V gene, CDR1 is MNHEY and CDR2 is SVGEGT. This CDR3 is built from 16 residues. In nucleotides, the CDR3 is TGTGCCAGCAGCCTATACACGGGGGATTCCTACAATGAGCAGTTCTTC. This codes for CASSLYTGDSYNEQFF.

This clonotype was detected a few times. V is TRBV7-9 and J is TRBJ2-3; 8 bases are shared with TRBD2. CDR1 and CDR2 from the germline V gene are SEHNR and FQNEAQ (reference sequence). The CDR3 is 13 amino acids. V was pared by 1 base and J by 10 bases, with 4 bases of the junction left unmatched. The CDR3 region is CASSLGPGGAQYF. CDR3 sequence (DNA): TGTGCCAGCAGCTTAGGACCGGGAGGGGCGCAGTATTTT.

The J gene is TRBJ2-1, the V gene TRBV29-1; 7 nucleotides line up with TRBD2. The CDR3 spans 12 residues. Germline trimming cut 7 bases from V and 6 bases from J; bases unmatched to any gene: 6. Per germline, CDR1 SQVTM and CDR2 ANQGSEA. Written as DNA, the CDR3 is TGCAGCGCCGCGCGGGAGACCAATGAGCAGTTCTTC. This encodes CSAARETNEQFF.

The V and J genes are TRBV3-1 and TRBJ2-5; the match to TRBD2 covers 8 bases. The CDR3 contains 15 residues. Germline lookup yields CDR1 LGHDT and CDR2 YNNKEL (reference sequence). After removal of 1 base from V and 5 bases from J, the junction contained 6 bases not matched to a gene. Here the CDR3 DNA reads TGTGCCAGCAGCCAAGTCGCAGGCGGGAGGGAGACCCAGTACTTC. Translated: CASSQVAGGRETQYF.

This clonotype was seen ten or more times. The chain couples TRBV12-3 or TRBV12-4 to TRBJ2-7, with D possibly matching TRBD2 (6 bases). V lost 8 bases, J lost 5 bases, and 43 bases lay in between. This CDR3 is 22 amino acids long. The CDR3 region is CASATHRDFSLKRGFNLNEQYF. The CDR3 nucleotides are TGTGCCAGCGCAACCCACCGGGACTTCTCTTTAAAGCGAGGGTTCAACCTCAACGAGCAGTACTTC.

This clonotype has a count of ten or more. The rearrangement links TRBV2 to TRBJ2-5; 8 bases map to TRBD2. Germline CDR1 and CDR2: SNHLY and FYNNEI. The ends lost 5 bases at V and 5 bases at J; junction bases unmatched: 10. This CDR3 is built from 15 residues. The CDR3 DNA reads TGTGCCAGCAGTACCCCAAGCGGGAGAGGGGAGACCCAGTACTTC. Protein: CASSTPSGRGETQYF.

This clonotype was counted many times. This chain joins TRBV7-2 and TRBJ1-1, with 8 bases fitting TRBD1. V was clipped by 5 bases and J by 3 bases; unmatched bases: 5. Germline lookup yields CDR1 SGHTA and CDR2 FQGNSA. There are 14 residues in the CDR3. The CDR3 nucleotides are TGTGCCAGCAGCATACAGGGGGGGGACACTGAAGCTTTCTTT. Protein product: CASSIQGGDTEAFF.